The entry below describes one T cell receptor (beta chain). Its target is not known. Each cDNA molecule carried a unique molecular identifier. TCRdb recomputed calls from the 5' RACE reads with MiXCR, one row per CDR3 protein. Found here are about 92,000 distinct CDR3 sequences, roughly 17% of them singletons; the top ten hold roughly 1.2%. These data belong to a study of early T cells in non-severe SARS-CoV-2 infection. Study background: Whole-blood bulk RNA, unsorted, was sequenced, and chains were unpaired.

Whole-study results and caveats: Private and CD4 specificities were missed by VDJdb matching, which favored anti-spike CD8 responses.

In germline, CDR1 is MDHEN, CDR2 SYDVKM. CDR3 length: 14 amino acids. The V end was cut by 2 bases, the J end by 7 bases, with 14 bases between. This clonotype was sampled from an adult who was a healthcare worker with PCR-confirmed SARS-CoV-2 infection or an uninfected control (not recorded which). This chain connects TRBV28 to TRBJ2-5; maybe TRBD2 (5 bases). The source material was whole blood. The CDR3 region has the DNA TGTGCCAGCAGTTTAGGCGGGTCGGCGGGGACCCAGTACTTC. Protein: CASSLGGSAGTQYF.